Listed below are T cell receptor beta chains from one sample, sequenced in a study of radiation and T cells in renal cell carcinoma. Data came from immunoSEQ multiplex PCR; TCRdb stores just in-frame clones and leaves some out. This sample yields some 120,000 clones, of which roughly 80% are seen a single time; around 3% belongs to the top ten. Source: blood, taken from a patient whose treatment included radiotherapy and nephrectomy. The source is a woman aged 55 to 70 with renal cell carcinoma. Each CDR3 is given with its conserved first and last residue. D genes are given only for firm matches. Clone size appears in some rows only: once, few, many, or a class for an expanded clone.

size: -; D: -; J: TRBJ1-1; V: TRBV19; CDR3: CASSMWTVNTEAFF; DNA: TGTGCCAGTAGTATGTGGACGGTGAACACTGAAGCTTTCTTT
size: -; D: -; J: TRBJ2-5; V: TRBV19; CDR3: CASSIPQETQYF; DNA: TGTGCCAGTAGTATTCCACAAGAGACCCAGTACTTC
size: -; D: -; J: TRBJ1-5; V: TRBV6-1; CDR3: CASRALEPQHF; DNA: TGTGCCAGCAGGGCCTTGGAGCCCCAGCATTTT
size: -; D: TRBD2; J: TRBJ2-3; V: TRBV5-8; CDR3: CASSPLADTQYF; DNA: TGTGCCAGCAGCCCACTAGCGGATACGCAGTATTTT
size: -; D: -; J: TRBJ1-1; V: TRBV11-2; CDR3: CASSTGRANTEAFF; DNA: TGTGCCAGCAGCACCGGACGGGCGAACACTGAAGCTTTCTTT
size: -; D: -; J: TRBJ1-1; V: TRBV10-1; CDR3: CASSGTEDTEAFF; DNA: TGCGCCAGCAGTGGGACAGAGGACACTGAAGCTTTCTTT
size: -; D: -; J: TRBJ2-5; V: TRBV6-1; CDR3: CASSDAHGGSETQYF; DNA: TGTGCCAGCAGTGACGCTCATGGGGGATCGGAGACCCAGTACTTC
size: few; D: -; J: TRBJ2-3; V: TRBV7-2; CDR3: CASSLVLESTTF; DNA: TGTGCCAGCAGCTTAGTATTAGAGAGCACAACCTTT
size: once; D: -; J: TRBJ2-1; V: TRBV9; CDR3: CASSVDWGNEQFF; DNA: TGTGCCAGCAGCGTAGATTGGGGCAATGAGCAGTTCTTC
size: -; D: -; J: TRBJ1-1; V: TRBV7-2; CDR3: CASSLLGGGRKNTEAFF; DNA: TGTGCCAGCAGCTTATTGGGGGGGGGACGGAAGAACACTGAAGCTTTCTTT
size: once; D: -; J: TRBJ1-6; V: TRBV6-6; CDR3: CASSYPNSPLHF; DNA: TGTGCCAGCAGTTACCCTAATTCACCCCTCCACTTT
size: few; D: -; J: TRBJ1-5; V: TRBV7-2; CDR3: CASSLQGGDQPQHF; DNA: TGTGCCAGCAGCTTACAGGGAGGGGATCAGCCCCAGCATTTT
size: -; D: TRBD1; J: TRBJ2-7; V: TRBV4-1; CDR3: CASSTKTGGYEQYF; DNA: TGCGCCAGCAGCACGAAGACAGGGGGCTACGAGCAGTACTTC
size: -; D: -; J: TRBJ2-1; V: TRBV18; CDR3: CASSDSGAYNEQFF; DNA: TGTGCCAGCTCCGACAGTGGAGCTTACAATGAGCAGTTCTTC
size: once; D: -; J: TRBJ2-5; V: TRBV6-6; CDR3: CASNRDLRETQYF; DNA: TGTGCCAGTAACCGGGACCTCAGGGAGACCCAGTACTTC
size: -; D: -; J: TRBJ2-7; V: TRBV5-1; CDR3: CASSLGGIYEQYF; DNA: TGCGCCAGCAGCTTGGGGGGGATCTACGAGCAGTACTTC
size: -; D: -; J: TRBJ1-6; V: TRBV6-1; CDR3: CASGHGDNYSPLHF; DNA: TGTGCCAGTGGTCATGGGGACAATTATTCACCCCTCCACTTT
size: -; D: TRBD1; J: TRBJ1-1; V: TRBV19; CDR3: CASSNRGRLNTEAFF; DNA: TGTGCCAGTAGTAACAGGGGGCGCCTGAACACTGAAGCTTTCTTT
size: -; D: TRBD2; J: TRBJ2-7; V: TRBV19; CDR3: CASSKVGTAIAGARYEQYF; DNA: TGTGCCAGTAGTAAGGTGGGGACAGCAATAGCGGGAGCCCGCTACGAGCAGTACTTC
size: -; D: -; J: TRBJ2-2; V: TRBV7-3; CDR3: CASSWGLSFAGELFF; DNA: TGTGCCAGCAGCTGGGGACTTTCCTTTGCCGGGGAGCTGTTTTTT
size: -; D: -; J: TRBJ1-5; V: TRBV7-2; CDR3: CASSLSGVPNQPQHF; DNA: TGTGCCAGCAGCTTATCGGGGGTCCCGAATCAGCCCCAGCATTTT
size: -; D: TRBD1; J: TRBJ1-2; V: TRBV19; CDR3: CASRGTGTAINYGYTF; DNA: TGTGCCAGTAGGGGGACCGGGACAGCAATTAACTATGGCTACACCTTC
size: -; D: -; J: TRBJ2-7; V: TRBV21-1; CDR3: CASSKAREGLTYEQYF; DNA: TGTGCCAGCAGCAAAGCGCGCGAAGGCCTGACCTACGAGCAGTACTTC
size: -; D: -; J: TRBJ1-2; V: TRBV5-5; CDR3: CASSPDGTYGYTF; DNA: TGTGCCAGCAGCCCGGACGGGACCTATGGCTACACCTTC
size: -; D: TRBD1; J: TRBJ1-3; V: TRBV10-3; CDR3: CAISRNPGQGAGNTIYF; DNA: TGTGCCATCAGTAGAAATCCGGGACAGGGGGCTGGAAACACCATATATTTT
size: -; D: TRBD2; J: TRBJ2-5; V: TRBV2; CDR3: CASSLPGGEETQYF; DNA: TGTGCCAGCAGCCTCCCTGGGGGGGAAGAGACCCAGTACTTC
size: -; D: -; J: TRBJ1-2; V: TRBV28; CDR3: CASSFRGNYGYTF; DNA: TGTGCCAGCAGTTTCAGGGGTAACTATGGCTACACCTTC
size: -; D: TRBD1; J: TRBJ1-2; V: TRBV6-5; CDR3: CASSYAKFRQGGDYTF; DNA: TGTGCCAGCAGTTACGCTAAATTCAGACAGGGGGGAGACTACACCTTC
size: -; D: -; J: TRBJ2-7; V: TRBV6-5; CDR3: CASDRRPGHGEQYF; DNA: TGTGCCAGCGATCGCAGGCCGGGGCACGGCGAGCAGTACTTC
size: -; D: TRBD1; J: TRBJ1-6; V: TRBV5-1; CDR3: CASKDRGPSNSPLHF; DNA: TGCGCCAGCAAAGACAGGGGCCCGAGCAATTCACCCCTCCACTTT
size: once; D: -; J: TRBJ1-1; V: TRBV7-2; CDR3: CASSFPGHLNTEAFF; DNA: TGTGCCAGCAGCTTCCCGGGACACTTGAACACTGAAGCTTTCTTT
size: -; D: -; J: TRBJ1-2; V: TRBV6-5; CDR3: CASSLDGSNYGYTF; DNA: TGTGCCAGCAGCCTGGACGGATCTAACTATGGCTACACCTTC
size: -; D: TRBD2; J: TRBJ2-3; V: TRBV29-1; CDR3: CSVEGAGGMLDAQYF; DNA: TGCAGCGTTGAGGGAGCGGGAGGGATGTTGGATGCGCAGTATTTT
size: once; D: -; J: TRBJ2-5; V: TRBV7-2; CDR3: CASSRAQSRGEQYF; DNA: TGTGCCAGCAGCCGCGCGCAATCGAGGGGTGAGCAGTACTTC
size: -; D: -; J: TRBJ1-5; V: TRBV19; CDR3: CASSKYLHSNQPQHF; DNA: TGTGCCAGTAGTAAGTACCTACATAGCAATCAGCCCCAGCATTTT
size: -; D: -; J: TRBJ2-7; V: TRBV28; CDR3: CASSLTGEGEQYF; DNA: TGTGCCAGCAGTTTGACGGGCGAAGGCGAGCAGTACTTC
size: -; D: -; J: TRBJ1-2; V: TRBV4-1; CDR3: CASSQWGVDYGYTF; DNA: TGCGCCAGCAGCCAATGGGGGGTCGACTATGGCTACACCTTC
size: -; D: TRBD1; J: TRBJ1-6; V: TRBV2; CDR3: CASSQGQGTNSPLHF; DNA: TGTGCCAGCAGCCAGGGACAGGGGACAAATTCACCCCTCCACTTT
size: -; D: -; J: TRBJ1-1; V: TRBV7-2; CDR3: CASSLGSGISNTEAFF; DNA: TGTGCCAGCAGCTTGGGGTCAGGGATATCGAACACTGAAGCTTTCTTT
size: -; D: TRBD1; J: TRBJ1-2; V: TRBV19; CDR3: CAGSVQGNPYGYTF; DNA: TGTGCCGGTAGTGTACAGGGGAACCCCTATGGCTACACCTTC
size: -; D: -; J: TRBJ2-3; V: TRBV4-1; CDR3: CASSQEGRFRRADTQYF; DNA: TGCGCCAGCAGCCAAGAGGGCAGATTTCGTAGGGCAGATACGCAGTATTTT
size: -; D: -; J: TRBJ2-2; V: TRBV9; CDR3: CASSPKGNLRTGELFF; DNA: TGTGCCAGCAGCCCCAAGGGGAATTTGAGAACCGGGGAGCTGTTTTTT
size: -; D: TRBD1; J: TRBJ1-1; V: TRBV2; CDR3: CATAWSGGTEAFF; DNA: TGTGCCACCGCCTGGTCAGGGGGAACTGAAGCTTTCTTT
size: -; D: -; J: TRBJ2-7; V: TRBV27; CDR3: CASSYGSYREQYF; DNA: TGTGCCAGCAGCTACGGGAGTTACCGTGAGCAGTACTTC
size: -; D: TRBD2; J: TRBJ2-3; V: TRBV18; CDR3: CASSLTSGMPDTQYF; DNA: TGTGCCAGCTCTCTGACTAGCGGGATGCCAGATACGCAGTATTTT
size: -; D: -; J: TRBJ1-2; V: TRBV5-1; CDR3: CASSLAVSRRGDGYTF; DNA: TGCGCCAGCAGCTTGGCAGTCTCCCGAAGGGGCGATGGCTACACCTTC
size: -; D: -; J: TRBJ2-1; V: TRBV6-5; CDR3: CASGGAAPFF; DNA: TGTGCCAGCGGGGGGGCTGCCCCGTTCTTC
size: -; D: TRBD2; J: TRBJ2-1; V: TRBV5-1; CDR3: CASSPGTSGFNEQFF; DNA: TGCGCCAGCAGCCCTGGGACTAGCGGATTCAATGAGCAGTTCTTC
size: -; D: -; J: TRBJ2-1; V: TRBV7-9; CDR3: CASSLVGTANEQFF; DNA: TGTGCCAGCAGCTTAGTCGGGACGGCCAATGAGCAGTTCTTC
size: -; D: -; J: TRBJ2-1; V: TRBV5-6; CDR3: CASSLLTSNEQFF; DNA: TGTGCCAGCAGCTTGTTAACGTCCAATGAGCAGTTCTTC
size: -; D: -; J: TRBJ1-3; V: TRBV7-2; CDR3: CASNSHVSGNTIYF; DNA: TGTGCCAGCAACTCTCACGTCTCTGGAAACACCATATATTTT
size: -; D: -; J: TRBJ2-2; V: TRBV19; CDR3: CASTRNTVTGELFF; DNA: TGTGCCAGTACCCGAAATACAGTCACCGGGGAGCTGTTTTTT
size: -; D: TRBD2; J: TRBJ2-1; V: TRBV7-7; CDR3: CASSQGLASYNEQFF; DNA: TGTGCTAGCAGCCAGGGACTAGCCTCCTACAATGAGCAGTTCTTC
size: -; D: TRBD1; J: TRBJ2-5; V: TRBV2; CDR3: CASILDRGPQETQYF; DNA: TGTGCCAGCATTCTGGACAGGGGGCCTCAAGAGACCCAGTACTTC